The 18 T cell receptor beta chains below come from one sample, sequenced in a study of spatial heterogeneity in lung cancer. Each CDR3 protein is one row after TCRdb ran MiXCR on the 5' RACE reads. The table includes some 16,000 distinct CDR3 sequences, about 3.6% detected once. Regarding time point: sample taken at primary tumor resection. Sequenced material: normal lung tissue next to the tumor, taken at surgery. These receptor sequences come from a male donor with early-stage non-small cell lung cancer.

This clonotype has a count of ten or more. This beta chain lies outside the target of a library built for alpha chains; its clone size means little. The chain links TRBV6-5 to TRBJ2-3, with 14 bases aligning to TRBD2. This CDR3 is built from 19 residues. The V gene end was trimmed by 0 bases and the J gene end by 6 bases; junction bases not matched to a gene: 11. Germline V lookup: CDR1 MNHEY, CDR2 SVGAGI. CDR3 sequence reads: CASSYSAPGLAGVSDTQYF. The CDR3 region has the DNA TGTGCCAGCAGTTACTCGGCCCCGGGACTAGCGGGAGTTTCCGATACGCAGTATTTT.

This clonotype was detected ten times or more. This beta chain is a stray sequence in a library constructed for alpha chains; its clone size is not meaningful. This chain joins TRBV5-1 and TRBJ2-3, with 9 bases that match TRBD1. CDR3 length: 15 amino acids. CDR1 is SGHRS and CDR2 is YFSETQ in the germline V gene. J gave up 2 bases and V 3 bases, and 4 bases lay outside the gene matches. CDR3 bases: TGCGCCAGCAGCTCGGACAGGGGACCCACAGATACGCAGTATTTT. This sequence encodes CASSSDRGPTDTQYF.

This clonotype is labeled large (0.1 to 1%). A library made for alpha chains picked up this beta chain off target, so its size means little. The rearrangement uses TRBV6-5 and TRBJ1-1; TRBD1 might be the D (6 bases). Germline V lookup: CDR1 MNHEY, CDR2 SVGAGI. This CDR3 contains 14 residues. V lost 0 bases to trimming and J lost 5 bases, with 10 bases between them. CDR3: CASSYSRRGTEAFF. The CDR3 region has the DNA TGTGCCAGCAGTTACTCGAGAAGGGGGACTGAAGCTTTCTTT.

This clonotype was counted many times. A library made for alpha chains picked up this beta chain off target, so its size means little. CDR3 DNA: TGTGCCAGTCGTTTGGGGAACACCGGGGAGCTGTTTTTT. This translates into CASRLGNTGELFF. The rearrangement joins TRBV6-5 to TRBJ2-2; D call uncertain. The CDR3 spans 13 residues. V was cut by 9 bases and J by 1 base, with 9 bases left in between. In germline, CDR1 is MNHEY, CDR2 SVGAGI.

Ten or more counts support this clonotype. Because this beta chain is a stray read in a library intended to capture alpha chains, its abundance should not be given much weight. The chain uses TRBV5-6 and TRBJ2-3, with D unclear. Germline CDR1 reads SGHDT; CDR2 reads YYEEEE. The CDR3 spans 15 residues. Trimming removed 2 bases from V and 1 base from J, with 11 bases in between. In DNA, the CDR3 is TGTGCCAGCAGCTTCGGACGGCGCCGCACAGATACGCAGTATTTT. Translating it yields CASSFGRRRTDTQYF.

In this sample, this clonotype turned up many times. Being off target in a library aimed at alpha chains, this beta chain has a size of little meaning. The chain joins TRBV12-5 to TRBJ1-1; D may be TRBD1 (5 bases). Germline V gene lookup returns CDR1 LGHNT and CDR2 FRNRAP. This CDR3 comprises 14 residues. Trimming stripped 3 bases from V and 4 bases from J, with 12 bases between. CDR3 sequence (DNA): TGTGCTAGTGGTTTCGAGGGGATGGGCACTGAAGCTTTCTTT. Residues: CASGFEGMGTEAFF.

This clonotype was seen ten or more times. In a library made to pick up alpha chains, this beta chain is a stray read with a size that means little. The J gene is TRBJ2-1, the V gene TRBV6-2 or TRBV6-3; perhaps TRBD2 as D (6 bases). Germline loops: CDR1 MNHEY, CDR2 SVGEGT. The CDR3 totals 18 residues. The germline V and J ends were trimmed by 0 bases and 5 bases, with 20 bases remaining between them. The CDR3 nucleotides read TGTGCCAGCAGTTACTCGAGATCAGTGGGAGGTCTTCACAATGAGCAGTTCTTC. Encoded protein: CASSYSRSVGGLHNEQFF.

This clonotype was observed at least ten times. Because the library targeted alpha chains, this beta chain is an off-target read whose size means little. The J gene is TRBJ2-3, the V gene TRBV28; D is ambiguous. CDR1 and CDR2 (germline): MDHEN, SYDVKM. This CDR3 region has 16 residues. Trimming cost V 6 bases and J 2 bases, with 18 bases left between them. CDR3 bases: TGTGCCAGCAGCACCCGGACCCGCCAACCCACAGATACGCAGTATTTT. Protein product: CASSTRTRQPTDTQYF.

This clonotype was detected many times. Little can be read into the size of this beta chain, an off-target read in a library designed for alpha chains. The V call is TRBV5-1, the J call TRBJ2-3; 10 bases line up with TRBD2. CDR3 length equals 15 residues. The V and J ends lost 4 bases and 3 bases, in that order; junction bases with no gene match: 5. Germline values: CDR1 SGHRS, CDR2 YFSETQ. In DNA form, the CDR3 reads TGCGCCAGCAGCCGAAGCGGGAGGGCGACAGATACGCAGTATTTT. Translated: CASSRSGRATDTQYF.

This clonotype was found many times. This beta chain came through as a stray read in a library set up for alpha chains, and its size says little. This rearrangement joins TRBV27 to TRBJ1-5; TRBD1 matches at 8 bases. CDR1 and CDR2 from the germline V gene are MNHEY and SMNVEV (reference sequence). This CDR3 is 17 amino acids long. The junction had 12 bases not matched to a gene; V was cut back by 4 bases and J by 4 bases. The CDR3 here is CASSSFWGQAENQPQHF. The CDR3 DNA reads TGTGCCAGCAGTTCCTTTTGGGGACAGGCGGAAAATCAGCCCCAGCATTTT.

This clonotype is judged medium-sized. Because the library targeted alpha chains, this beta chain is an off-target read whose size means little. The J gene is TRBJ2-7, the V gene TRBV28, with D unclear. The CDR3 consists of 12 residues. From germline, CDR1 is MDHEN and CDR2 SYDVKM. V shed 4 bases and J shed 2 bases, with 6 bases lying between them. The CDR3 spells CASSSAPYEQYF. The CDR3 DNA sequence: TGTGCCAGCAGTTCTGCCCCCTACGAGCAGTACTTC.

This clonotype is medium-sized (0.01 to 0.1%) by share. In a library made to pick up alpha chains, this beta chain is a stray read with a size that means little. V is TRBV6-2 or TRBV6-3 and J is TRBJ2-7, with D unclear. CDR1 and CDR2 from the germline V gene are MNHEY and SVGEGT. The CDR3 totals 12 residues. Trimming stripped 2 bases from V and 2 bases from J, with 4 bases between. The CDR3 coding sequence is TGTGCCAGCAGTTACAGGACCTACGAGCAGTACTTC. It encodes CASSYRTYEQYF.

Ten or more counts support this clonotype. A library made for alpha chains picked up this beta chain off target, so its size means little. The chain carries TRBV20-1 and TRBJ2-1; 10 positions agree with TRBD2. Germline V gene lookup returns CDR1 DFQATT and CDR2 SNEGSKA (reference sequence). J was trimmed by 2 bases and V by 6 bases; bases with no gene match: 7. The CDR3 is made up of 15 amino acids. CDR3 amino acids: CSASPGLAPYNEQFF. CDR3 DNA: TGCAGTGCATCTCCGGGACTAGCGCCCTACAATGAGCAGTTCTTC.

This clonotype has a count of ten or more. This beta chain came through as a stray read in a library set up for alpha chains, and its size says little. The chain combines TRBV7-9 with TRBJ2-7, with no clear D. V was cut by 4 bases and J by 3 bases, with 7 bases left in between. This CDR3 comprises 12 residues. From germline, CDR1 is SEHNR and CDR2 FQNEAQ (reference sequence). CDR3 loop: CASSSLGYEQYF. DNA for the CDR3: TGTGCCAGCAGCTCACTGGGCTACGAGCAGTACTTC.

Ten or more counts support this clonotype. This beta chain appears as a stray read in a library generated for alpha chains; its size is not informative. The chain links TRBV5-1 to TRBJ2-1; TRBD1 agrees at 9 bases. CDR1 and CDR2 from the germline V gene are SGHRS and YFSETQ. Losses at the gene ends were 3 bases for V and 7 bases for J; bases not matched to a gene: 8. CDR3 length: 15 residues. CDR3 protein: CASSSGQGLLNEQFF. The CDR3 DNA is TGCGCCAGCAGCTCGGGACAGGGACTGCTTAATGAGCAGTTCTTC.

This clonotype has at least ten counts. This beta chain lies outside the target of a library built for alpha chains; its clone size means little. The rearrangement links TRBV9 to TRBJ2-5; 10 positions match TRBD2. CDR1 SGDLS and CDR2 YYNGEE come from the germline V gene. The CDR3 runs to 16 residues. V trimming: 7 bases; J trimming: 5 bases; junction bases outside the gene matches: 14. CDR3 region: CASGGGSGRVLETQYF. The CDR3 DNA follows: TGTGCCAGCGGGGGAGGAAGCGGGAGGGTCTTGGAGACCCAGTACTTC.

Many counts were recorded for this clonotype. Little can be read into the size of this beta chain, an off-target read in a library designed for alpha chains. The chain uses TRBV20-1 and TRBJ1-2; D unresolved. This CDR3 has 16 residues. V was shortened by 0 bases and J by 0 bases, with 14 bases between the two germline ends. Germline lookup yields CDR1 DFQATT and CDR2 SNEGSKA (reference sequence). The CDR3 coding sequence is TGCAGTGCTAGAGATGAGGGTAGATCCCCTAACTATGGCTACACCTTC. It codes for CSARDEGRSPNYGYTF.

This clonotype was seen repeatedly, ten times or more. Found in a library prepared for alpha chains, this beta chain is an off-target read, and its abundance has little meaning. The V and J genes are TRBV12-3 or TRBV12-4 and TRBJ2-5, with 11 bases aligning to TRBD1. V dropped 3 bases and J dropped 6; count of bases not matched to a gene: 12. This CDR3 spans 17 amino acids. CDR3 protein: CASSFQDRGLFAKTQYF. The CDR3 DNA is TGTGCCAGCAGTTTCCAGGACAGGGGGCTTTTCGCAAAGACCCAGTACTTC.